This T cell receptor (beta chain) came from a study of control samples from healthy donors and cancer patients. This CDR3 has 16 amino acids. Looked up from germline, CDR1 is MNHNS and CDR2 is SASEGT. J lost 2 bases, V lost 3 bases, and 7 bases had no gene match. Generated by immunoSEQ multiplex PCR, the TCRdb table keeps only in-frame clones and is missing some. The sample contains about 140,000 clones, 89% of which appear only once. Input material: blood. The source is a man under 40 in good health. V is TRBV6-1 and J is TRBJ1-5, with 7 bases matching TRBD1. Here the CDR3 reads CASSEQGQAGNQPQHF. CDR3 bases: TGTGCCAGCAGTGAGCAAGGACAGGCTGGCAATCAGCCCCAGCATTTT.